This TCR beta chain was documented in a study of long-term antiretroviral therapy in people with HIV (dated by TCRdb to between 2021 and 2024). Notes on the research overall: The earliest samples were collected about a decade before the 2015 WHO recommendation for immediate ART, when ART was typically delayed until CD4 counts fell. Whether ART initiation and durable HIV suppression were associated with changes in peripheral blood TRB repertoire composition and diversity was tested in a retrospective serial study. Among the 30 to 35 participants with HIV, around ten were female. Test extractions of a monoclonal T-cell line alongside 33 polyclonal samples showed no cross-contamination during QIAcube processing. The cohort contributed 150 to 200 cryopreserved PBMC samples from under 35 adults with confirmed HIV infection, collected serially over a mean of approximately 6 years (range 1-12).

The immunoSEQ hsTCRB v3.0 assay was used at survey level resolution for TRB variable region sequencing. A depth of about 35,000-55,000 T-cell genomes per sample was targeted for TRB sequencing. TRB libraries were pooled and sequenced on an Illumina MiSeq using a v3 150-cycle kit. The study's own analysis went as follows. Repertoire analysis was performed in R inside a reproducible Nextflow workflow that covered QC, data transformation and analysis. LymphoSeq2, an R package for exploring AIRR-Seq data, was used to implement custom analyses. A handful of samples yielding fewer than 5000 total TRB sequences were excluded, leaving roughly 200 analyzed HIV repertoires. Among the 180 to 200 retained HIV repertoires, 55 to 60 were collected before ART initiation and fewer than 150 were collected after ART initiation. Each repertoire was downsampled to 5000 TRB nucleotide sequences, and summary statistics were averaged across 100 downsampling iterations. TRB sequences were retained for analysis only if CDR3 regions of at least seven amino acids were present. A Shannon entropy-derived clonality score and the Gini coefficient were used to measure diversity. In repertoire networks, the top 5000 CDR3 amino acid sequences were linked whenever an edit distance of one separated two sequences. For TRB CDR3 amino acid sequences, GLIPH2 was used to predict antigen specificity groups and MHC restriction. To flag known associations with CMV, EBV, HIV or tissue antigens, CDR3 amino acid sequences were compared against VDJdb and McPAS-TCR. Pre-ART, post-ART and control groups were compared with Wilcoxon signed-rank tests and Holm-Bonferroni correction. TCRdb limited this immuneACCESS table to in-frame rearrangements with V and J called. A share of clones is missing; checked studies link under half to unresolved V genes, and the rest is unexplained. V, J and clone size reflect that table, while D and trimming were determined from the DNA. In this sample the table shows about 21,000 clones, around 89% of which occur a single time. Roughly 3.6% of the sample comes from the top ten.

Participants were included only if at least one PBMC sample before ART initiation and at least two post-ART samples were available. Every participant with HIV received treatment in the United States of America. Cryopreserved samples of about 0.95-10 million PBMC were thawed and washed before DNA extraction. At the time of the earliest PBMC sample for each participant with HIV, ages ranged from roughly 23 to 55 years. PBMC samples were contributed by each participant from 1-4 timepoints before ART initiation and 2-8 timepoints after ART initiation, with a median of 7 samples. Serial HIV viral load, CD4+ T-cell count, ART history and demographic data were obtained for every participant. Using a Qiagen kit on a QIAcube, genomic DNA was extracted from unsorted PBMC, with samples processed in batches of 12. V gives up 5 bases and J gives up 3 bases, and the segment between their germline ends measures 5 bases. Taken from cysteine to phenylalanine, the CDR3 has 11 residues. Solely the CDR3 DNA is kept, with 33 bases framed from the first base. The germline V gene encodes CDR1 SGHAT and CDR2 FQNNGV.

The research as a whole found: Samples dated from the mid-2000s to the late 2010s, and the ART regimens used may be less effective than current ones. Narrower CDR3 length ranges were observed in HIV repertoires than in controls, and an antigen-experienced repertoire with only a slight naive shift after ART was suggested by the network structure. Because pre-ART samples had limited cell numbers, unsorted PBMC were profiled rather than sorted CD4+ and CD8+ T cells. Expanded TRB clones identified before ART initiation dominated the repertoire across all time points, though the dominance fluctuated and decreased in many PLHIV after ART. Owing to limited PBMC availability, only the TCR beta chain was sequenced, without alpha chain pairing. Starting ART was linked to a significant rise in TRB diversity, yet even with long-term ART the diversity remained significantly lower than in transplant donor controls. Inferences about post-ART repertoire changes are limited because no data were available on ART adherence, viral resistance or therapy changes.

Remarks on this clone: Its antigen is currently not known. Base qualities are not recorded, but no much larger clone differs from it by a single base.

The rearrangement joined TRBV11-2 to TRBJ2-7; confidence is insufficient to name the D gene. The sample here was unsorted PBMCs, taken 2.3 years after starting antiretroviral therapy. The TCR comes from a man aged 55 to 70 with HIV. The nucleotide sequence is TGTGCCAGCAGCCAAAACTACGAGCAGTACTTC. This sequence encodes CASSQNYEQYF.